This paragraph covers one T cell receptor beta chain sequence. The antigen remains undetermined. Expressed TCRB transcripts were sequenced, since all the RNA that had been isolated was reverse transcribed. The protocol was immunoSEQ multiplex PCR, while the TCRdb copy is restricted to in-frame clones and leaves out a portion. The table records hundreds of thousands of clones, over 12% of them present only once. This sample was taken from a study of beta chain features in type 1 diabetes. Whole-study findings and limits: Moderate yet significant TCRB CDR3 shortening was seen in Type 1 diabetes patients in all four CD4+ subsets.

Germline V gene lookup returns CDR1 SGDLS and CDR2 YYNGEE. The CDR3 extends over 14 amino acids. Between the trimmed V and J ends, which lost 0 bases and 7 bases, there was a span of 13 bases. The sample was naive CD4+ T cells from blood. The sequence was obtained from a man in his late teens or twenties with type 1 diabetes. The chain uses TRBV9 and TRBJ1-2; D is possibly TRBD1 (6 bases). The CDR3 spells CASSVGGGSSGYTF. CDR3 in DNA: TGTGCCAGCAGCGTAGGAGGGGGGAGCAGTGGCTACACCTTC.